This T cell receptor (beta chain) comes out of a study of T cell responses to AZD1222 COVID-19 vaccine. Using immunoSEQ multiplex PCR, the repertoire was profiled, and TCRdb retains in-frame clones only, with some absent. The repertoire holds 200,000 or so clones, around 93% seen once, with approximately 1% in the top ten. Study findings and constraints: The study sampled repertoires only after the peak T cell response. Within unmutated variant regions lay the reported targets of nearly half of spike-specific TCRs. Spike-wide coverage was observed for vaccine-associated CD4 TCRs, with dominant responses at 160-218 and 743-854. Recipients of two AZD1222 doses showed rising Spike-specific TCR breadth and depth.

This CDR3 has 14 amino acids. The germline V and J ends were trimmed by 6 bases and 0 bases, with 11 bases remaining between them. CDR1 MNHNY and CDR2 SVGAGI come from the germline V gene (reference sequence). On this clone: What it binds is unknown.

This sequence was found in an adult who received the AZD1222 COVID-19 vaccine. The J gene is TRBJ1-2, the V gene TRBV6-6, with D unresolved. The source material was peripheral blood, sampled 28 days after the second AZD1222 dose. CDR3 sequence reads: CASRDLSTNYGYTF. The DNA for the CDR3 is TGTGCCAGCAGGGACCTGTCGACTAACTATGGCTACACCTTC.